This entry lists 2 T cell receptor beta chains sequenced from one sample in a study of cytomegalovirus exposure and HLA in healthy donors. Sequenced by immunoSEQ multiplex PCR; TCRdb stores in-frame clones only, minus some. The sample has tens of thousands of clones; around 96% are singletons. Input material: PBMCs. The source is a man between 18 and 29 years old in good health and CMV-seropositive.

This chain joins TRBV25-1 and TRBJ2-7; TRBD2 matches 10 bases. V was clipped by 1 base and J by 7 bases; unmatched bases: 7. From germline, CDR1 is MGHDK and CDR2 SYGVNS. The CDR3 consists of 15 residues. CDR3 nucleotides: TGTGCCAGCAGTGAATCGTTAGCGGGAGGACGGGAGCAGTACTTC. Encoded protein: CASSESLAGGREQYF.

The CDR3 DNA is TGTGCCAGTGCGACTAGCGGGAGAGGGGATACGCAGTATTTT. Translated: CASATSGRGDTQYF. The gene calls are TRBV9 and TRBJ2-3, with 12 positions matching TRBD2. The CDR3 covers 14 residues. Germline loops: CDR1 SGDLS, CDR2 YYNGEE. After removal of 8 bases from V and 6 bases from J, the junction contained 7 bases not matched to a gene.